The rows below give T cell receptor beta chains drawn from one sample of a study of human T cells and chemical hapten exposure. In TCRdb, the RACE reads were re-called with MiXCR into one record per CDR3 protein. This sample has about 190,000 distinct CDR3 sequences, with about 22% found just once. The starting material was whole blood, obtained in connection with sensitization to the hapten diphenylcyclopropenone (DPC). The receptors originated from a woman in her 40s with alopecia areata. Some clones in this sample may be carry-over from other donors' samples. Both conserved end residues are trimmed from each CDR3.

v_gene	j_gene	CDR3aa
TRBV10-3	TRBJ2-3	AISEPIAGGPDTQY
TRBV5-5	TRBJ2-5	ASSLRLRGVVQETQY
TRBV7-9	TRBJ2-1	ASSPSGSAYNEQF
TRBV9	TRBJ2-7	ASSVGPSGRAGLYEQY
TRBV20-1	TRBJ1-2	SAVVGYGYT
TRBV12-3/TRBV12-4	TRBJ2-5	ASSPQQREIVETQY
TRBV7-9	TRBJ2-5	ASSLARLRETQY
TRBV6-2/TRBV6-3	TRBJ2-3	ASSYSATNTDTQY
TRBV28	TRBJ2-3	ASSLPPYHSGREGDTQY
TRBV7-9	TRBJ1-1	ASSPTPPGAYTEAF
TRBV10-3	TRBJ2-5	AISAVTSLEETQY